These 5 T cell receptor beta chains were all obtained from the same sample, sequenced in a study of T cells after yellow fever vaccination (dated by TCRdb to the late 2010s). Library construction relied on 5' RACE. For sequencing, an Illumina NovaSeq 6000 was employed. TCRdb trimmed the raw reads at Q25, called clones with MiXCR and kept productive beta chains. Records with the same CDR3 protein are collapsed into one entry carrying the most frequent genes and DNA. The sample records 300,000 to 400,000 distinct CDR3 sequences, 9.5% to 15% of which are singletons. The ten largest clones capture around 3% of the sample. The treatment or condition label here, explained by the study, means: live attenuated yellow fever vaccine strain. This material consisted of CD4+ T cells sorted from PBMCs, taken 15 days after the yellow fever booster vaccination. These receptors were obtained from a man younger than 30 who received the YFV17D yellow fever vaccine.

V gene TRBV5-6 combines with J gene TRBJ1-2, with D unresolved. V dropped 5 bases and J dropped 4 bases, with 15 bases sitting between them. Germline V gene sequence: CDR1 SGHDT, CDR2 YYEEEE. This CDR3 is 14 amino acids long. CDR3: CASSPPGLIYGYTF. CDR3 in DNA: TGTGCCAGCAGTCCCCCCGGACTGATCTATGGCTACACCTTC.

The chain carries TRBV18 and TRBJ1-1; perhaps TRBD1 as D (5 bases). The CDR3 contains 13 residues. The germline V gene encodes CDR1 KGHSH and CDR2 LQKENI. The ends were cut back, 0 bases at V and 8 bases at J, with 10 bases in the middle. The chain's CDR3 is CASSPPSGSEAFF. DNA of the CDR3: TGTGCCAGCTCACCACCATCAGGGTCAGAAGCTTTCTTT.

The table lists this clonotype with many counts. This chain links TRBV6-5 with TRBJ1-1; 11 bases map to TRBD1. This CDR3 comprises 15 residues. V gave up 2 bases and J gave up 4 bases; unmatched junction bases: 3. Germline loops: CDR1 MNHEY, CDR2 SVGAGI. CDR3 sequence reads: CASSYRTGGGTEAFF. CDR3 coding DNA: TGTGCCAGCAGTTACCGGACAGGGGGCGGCACTGAAGCTTTCTTT.

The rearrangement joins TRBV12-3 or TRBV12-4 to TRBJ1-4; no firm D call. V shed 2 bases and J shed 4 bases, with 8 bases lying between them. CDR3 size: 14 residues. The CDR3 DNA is TGTGCCAGCAGTTTATCGGGTCTTAATGAAAAACTGTTTTTT. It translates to CASSLSGLNEKLFF.

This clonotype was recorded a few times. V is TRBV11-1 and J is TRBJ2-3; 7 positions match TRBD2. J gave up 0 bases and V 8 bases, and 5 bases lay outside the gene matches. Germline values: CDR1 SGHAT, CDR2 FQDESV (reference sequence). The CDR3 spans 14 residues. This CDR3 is CASRRGDSTDTQYF. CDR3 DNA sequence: TGTGCCAGCCGACGGGGGGATAGCACAGATACGCAGTATTTT.